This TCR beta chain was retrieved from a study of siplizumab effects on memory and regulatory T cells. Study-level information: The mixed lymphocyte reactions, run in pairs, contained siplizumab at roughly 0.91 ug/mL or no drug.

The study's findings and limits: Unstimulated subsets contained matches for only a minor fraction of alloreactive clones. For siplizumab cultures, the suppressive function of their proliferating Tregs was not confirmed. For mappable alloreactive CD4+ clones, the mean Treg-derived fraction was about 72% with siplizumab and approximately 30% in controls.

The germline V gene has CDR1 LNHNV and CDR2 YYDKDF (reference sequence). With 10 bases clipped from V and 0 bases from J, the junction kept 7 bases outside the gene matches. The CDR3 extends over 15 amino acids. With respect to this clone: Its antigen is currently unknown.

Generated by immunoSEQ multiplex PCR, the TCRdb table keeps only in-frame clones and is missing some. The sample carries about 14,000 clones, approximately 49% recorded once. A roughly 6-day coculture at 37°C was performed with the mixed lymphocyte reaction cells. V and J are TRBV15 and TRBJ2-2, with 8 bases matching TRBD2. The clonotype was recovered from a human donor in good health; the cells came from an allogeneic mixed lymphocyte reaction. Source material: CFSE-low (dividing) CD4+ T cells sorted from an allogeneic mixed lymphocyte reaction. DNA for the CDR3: TGTGCCATCAGGCGAGCGGGAGCGAACACCGGGGAGCTGTTTTTT. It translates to CAIRRAGANTGELFF. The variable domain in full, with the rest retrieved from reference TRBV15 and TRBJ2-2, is DAMVIQNPRYQVTQFGKPVTLSCSQTLNHNVMYWYQQKSSQAPKLLFHYYDKDFNNEADTPDNFQSRRPNTSFCFLDIRSPGLGDTAMYLCAIRRAGANTGELFFGEGSRLTVL.